This paragraph covers one T cell receptor beta chain sequence. This clone was counted a single time. Its antigen has not been determined. The record has no base qualities; no much larger clone is one base away. V is pruned by 10 bases and J by 4 bases, leaving 10 bases of the junction without a gene match. From the cysteine through the phenylalanine, the CDR3 covers 14 amino acids. Only CDR3 DNA is held: 42 bases, read in frame from base 1. Looking up the germline V gene yields CDR1 MNHEY and CDR2 SVGAGI. The entry originates in a study of Siglec-9 on CD8 T cells in melanoma (dated 2019 in TCRdb). Broadly, across the study: The study examined the expression of Siglec-9 on CD8+ T cells and how Siglec-9 regulates T cells within the melanoma tumor microenvironment.

Library preparation was by the immunoSEQ multiplex PCR assay. Entries here come from immuneACCESS through TCRdb and include only in-frame sequences with V and J called. Some clones fail to appear in such tables; in the studies checked, an unresolved V gene covers under half of the shortfall, and the cause of the remainder is unknown. This sample lists roughly 35,000 clones; roughly four fifths were detected once. The ten largest clones represent approximately 1.8% of the sample. Findings and caveats that apply to the study as a whole: An effector memory CD8+ T-cell subset that appeared to accumulate within melanoma tumors was reported to be marked and regulated by Siglec-9.

The V and J segments used are TRBV6-5 and TRBJ2-3; 8 junctional bases match TRBD1. This TCR derives from a human donor in good health. The specimen sequenced was Siglec-9- CD8+ T cells sorted from blood. Read against the paper, the sample's cell subset or site label means: CD8 T cells lacking Siglec-9. The encoded CDR3 is CATVGAGGSDTQYF. The DNA sequence is TGTGCCACCGTGGGGGCAGGGGGCTCAGATACGCAGTATTTT.